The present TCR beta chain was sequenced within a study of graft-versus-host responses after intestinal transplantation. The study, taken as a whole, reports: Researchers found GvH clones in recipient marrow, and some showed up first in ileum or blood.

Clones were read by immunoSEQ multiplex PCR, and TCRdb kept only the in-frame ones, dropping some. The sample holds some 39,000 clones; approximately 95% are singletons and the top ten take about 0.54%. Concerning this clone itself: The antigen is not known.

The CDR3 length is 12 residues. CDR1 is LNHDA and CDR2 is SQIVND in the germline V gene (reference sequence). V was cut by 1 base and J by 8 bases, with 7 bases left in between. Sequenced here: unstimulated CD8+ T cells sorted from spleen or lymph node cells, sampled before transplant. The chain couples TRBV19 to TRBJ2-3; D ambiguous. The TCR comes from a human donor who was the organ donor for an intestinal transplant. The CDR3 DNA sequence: TGTGCCAGTAGTATAGGGGATGGTACGCAGTATTTT. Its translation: CASSIGDGTQYF.